This T cell receptor (beta chain) appears in the sequencing data of a study of T cells in Graves' hyperthyroidism and ophthalmopathy. Whole-study context: At initial diagnosis, before any treatment had begun, peripheral blood was obtained.

Amplification yielded TCR beta CDR3 regions, with RNA transcripts as the source. The TCR CDR3 was amplified in a first-round RT-PCR using the HTBI primer set. A single record per CDR3 protein comes from TCRdb applying MiXCR to the multiplex PCR reads. The repertoire holds nearly 600,000 distinct CDR3 sequences, with around 14% as singletons. Looked up from germline, CDR1 is SQVTM and CDR2 is ANQGSEA. This CDR3 has 11 residues. V was clipped by 6 bases and J by 0 bases, with 5 bases between them. This clonotype was seen ten or more times. Exclusion of a patient resulted from uncontrolled infection, other autoimmune disease, pregnancy or lactation. Used for diagnoses were clinical symptoms, serum thyroxine and TRAb, thyroid ultrasound and orbital computed tomography.

This receptor was taken from a woman between 18 and 29 years old with Graves' ophthalmopathy. The rearrangement joins TRBV29-1 to TRBJ1-1; D not resolved. Specimen: blood. CDR3 nucleotide sequence: TGCAGCGTAGAGTTGAACACTGAAGCTTTCTTT. Amino acid sequence: CSVELNTEAFF.